These T cell receptor beta chains were read from a single sample in a study of blood T cell repertoires in COVID-19. Data came from immunoSEQ multiplex PCR; TCRdb stores just in-frame clones and leaves some out. The sample has roughly 190,000 clones, approximately 90% seen once; the top ten hold less than 7.5%. Material for sequencing was peripheral blood. The receptors were sampled from a woman between 35 and 50 years old who had recovered from COVID-19. Each CDR3 is given with its conserved first and last residue. The D gene is left open where the match is weak. Not every row has a clone size; where given, it reads once, few, many or a size class.

CDR3,DNA,V,size,D,J
CASSRGQHTRHTEAFF,TGTGCCAGCAGCCGGGGACAGCATACTCGCCACACTGAAGCTTTCTTT,TRBV7-9,.,TRBD1,TRBJ1-1
CASSPIAQETQYF,TGTGCCAGCTCACCAATAGCTCAAGAGACCCAGTACTTC,TRBV18,.,.,TRBJ2-5
CASSEDGPDQPQHF,TGTGCCAGCAGTGAAGATGGGCCGGATCAGCCCCAGCATTTT,TRBV2,.,.,TRBJ1-5
CASSQEAGGLWPQHF,TGCGCCAGCAGCCAAGAGGCCGGAGGGCTGTGGCCCCAGCATTTT,TRBV4-3,.,.,TRBJ1-5
CASSLTVGGIDEQFF,TGTGCCAGTAGCCTAACGGTCGGGGGGATCGATGAGCAGTTCTTC,TRBV19,.,TRBD2,TRBJ2-1
CSVETGGSYGYTF,TGCAGCGTTGAAACAGGGGGGTCCTATGGCTACACCTTC,TRBV29-1,.,TRBD1,TRBJ1-2
CASSLRLAGGRELFF,TGTGCCAGCAGCCTACGACTAGCGGGAGGGCGGGAGCTGTTTTTT,TRBV5-8,once,TRBD2,TRBJ2-2
CASSQDYAYTEASGANVLTF,TGTGCCAGCTCACAGGACTACGCCTATACGGAGGCCTCTGGGGCCAACGTCCTGACTTTC,TRBV18,.,.,TRBJ2-6
CASSLGRGANEQFF,TGTGCCAGCAGCTTAGGCCGGGGGGCCAATGAGCAGTTCTTC,TRBV11-2,.,.,TRBJ2-1
CAWEPDRGTDTQYF,TGTGCCTGGGAGCCGGACAGGGGCACAGATACGCAGTATTTT,TRBV30,.,TRBD1,TRBJ2-3
CASSAKGGGLGYNEQFF,TGTGCCAGCAGTGCCAAGGGGGGGGGATTAGGGTACAATGAGCAGTTCTTC,TRBV28,.,.,TRBJ2-1
CASSLIGLAGGGETQYF,TGTGCCAGCAGCTTAATTGGACTAGCGGGAGGTGGAGAGACCCAGTACTTC,TRBV7-2,.,TRBD2,TRBJ2-5
CASKRTSGEGTGELFF,TGCGCCAGCAAGCGAACTTCAGGGGAGGGGACCGGGGAGCTGTTTTTT,TRBV5-1,few,.,TRBJ2-2
CASSSGTSGNTYNEQFF,TGTGCCAGCAGCTCCGGGACTAGCGGGAACACCTACAATGAGCAGTTCTTC,TRBV11-3,.,TRBD2,TRBJ2-1
CASSQRGGQGGNYGYTF,TGTGCCAGCAGCCAAAGAGGTGGGCAGGGGGGTAACTATGGCTACACCTTC,TRBV3-1/TRBV3-2,once,TRBD1,TRBJ1-2
CATSRRQGIIGYTF,TGTGCCACCAGCAGGCGGCAGGGAATAATCGGCTACACCTTC,TRBV15,.,.,TRBJ1-2
CASSEPGDYGYTF,TGTGCCAGCAGTGAGCCAGGCGACTATGGCTACACCTTC,TRBV2,.,.,TRBJ1-2
CASSIRSGSGSYNEQFF,TGTGCCAGCAGCATTAGAAGCGGGAGTGGGTCCTACAATGAGCAGTTCTTC,TRBV7-2,.,TRBD2,TRBJ2-1
CAWSAAGGHQETQYF,TGTGCCTGGAGTGCGGCAGGGGGACACCAAGAGACCCAGTACTTC,TRBV30,.,TRBD1,TRBJ2-5